This TCR beta chain was sequenced in a study of cytomegalovirus exposure and HLA in healthy donors. The CDR3 consists of 18 residues. Germline lookup yields CDR1 SGHTA and CDR2 FQGNSA. V lost 1 base and J lost 2; bases outside the gene matches: 13. The PCR was carried out with 60 Vbeta primers and 13 Jbeta primers. Data came from immunoSEQ multiplex PCR; TCRdb stores just in-frame clones and leaves some out. The sample holds about 130,000 clones; roughly four fifths are singletons and the top ten take less than 1.5%. What was sequenced was PBMCs. The clonotype was recovered from a girl aged 2-10 years in good health and CMV-seronegative. The genes are TRBV7-2 and TRBJ1-2; 7 positions agree with TRBD1. The CDR3 region has the DNA TGTGCCAGCAGCTTAGTAGCGCTCAACAGGGGTCCCAACTATGGCTACACCTTC. It specifies CASSLVALNRGPNYGYTF.